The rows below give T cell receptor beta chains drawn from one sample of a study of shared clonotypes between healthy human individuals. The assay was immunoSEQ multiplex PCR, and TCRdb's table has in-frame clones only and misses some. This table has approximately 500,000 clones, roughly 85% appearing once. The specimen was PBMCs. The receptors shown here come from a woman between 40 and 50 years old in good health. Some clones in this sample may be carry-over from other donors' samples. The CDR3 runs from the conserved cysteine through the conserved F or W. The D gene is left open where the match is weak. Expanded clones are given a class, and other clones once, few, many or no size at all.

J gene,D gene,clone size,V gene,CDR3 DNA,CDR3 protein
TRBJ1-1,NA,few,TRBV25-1,TGTGCCAGCAGTGAAGGCACCGACACTGAAGCTTTCTTT,CASSEGTDTEAFF
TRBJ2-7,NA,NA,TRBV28,TGTGCCAGCAGTTTTAACCCACAAGGGCAGCAGTACTTC,CASSFNPQGQQYF
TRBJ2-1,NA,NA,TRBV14,TGTGCCAGCAGCCAAGTTTTTGGAGCGAGGCAGTTCTTC,CASSQVFGARQFF
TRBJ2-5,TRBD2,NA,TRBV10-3,TGTGCCATCAGTGAGTCGAGGGGAGGGGAGACCCAGTACTTC,CAISESRGGETQYF
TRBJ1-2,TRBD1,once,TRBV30,TGTGCCTGGAGTGTACCGGGGACAGGGGCTGGCTACACCTTC,CAWSVPGTGAGYTF
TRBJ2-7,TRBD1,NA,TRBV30,TGTGCCTGGAGTGCTAAGACAGGGAAACACTACGAGCAGTACTTC,CAWSAKTGKHYEQYF
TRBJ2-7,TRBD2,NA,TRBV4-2,TGTGCCAGCAGCCCGCGCGGGCTAGCGGGAGGGCCACTGTTATACGAGCAGTACTTC,CASSPRGLAGGPLLYEQYF
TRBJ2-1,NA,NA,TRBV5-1,TGCGCCAGCAGCTTGGGGGGAGACAATGAGCAGTTCTTC,CASSLGGDNEQFF
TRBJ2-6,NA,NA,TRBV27,TGTGCCAGCAGTTTACTCCCTGGGGCCAACGTCCTGACTTTC,CASSLLPGANVLTF
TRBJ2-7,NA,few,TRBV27,TGTGCCAGCAGTTTAAAGGACGGGTGGACCTACGAGCAGTACTTC,CASSLKDGWTYEQYF
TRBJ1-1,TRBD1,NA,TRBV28,TGTGCCAGCAGCCCACAGGGGGCTTGGACTGAAGCTTTCTTT,CASSPQGAWTEAFF
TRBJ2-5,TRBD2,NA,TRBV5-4,TGTGCCAGCAGCCCGAGGCCCCTAGCGGGAGACGTGGAGACCCAGTACTTC,CASSPRPLAGDVETQYF
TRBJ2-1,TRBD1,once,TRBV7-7,TGTGCCAGCAGTCCCGGGACAGGGGGACAGTATGAGCAGTTCTTC,CASSPGTGGQYEQFF
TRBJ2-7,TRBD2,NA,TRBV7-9,TGTGCCAACAAAGAACCGGCCTTAGCGGGAGGCAGCTCCTACGAGCAGTACTTC,CANKEPALAGGSSYEQYF
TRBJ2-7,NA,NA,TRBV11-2,TGTGCCAGCAGCTTAGGTTTGCCGGAAACCTACGAGCAGTACTTC,CASSLGLPETYEQYF
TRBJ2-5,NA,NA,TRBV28,TGTGCCAGCAGTTTGACGATGAAAGAGACCCAGTACTTC,CASSLTMKETQYF
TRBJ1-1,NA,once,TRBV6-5,TGTGCCAGCAGTTCCGGACGGACTTTTGAAGCTTTCTTT,CASSSGRTFEAFF
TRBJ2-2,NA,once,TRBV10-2,TGCGCCAGCTCGAAGCCTCTCTCGAACACCGGGGAGCTGTTTTTT,CASSKPLSNTGELFF
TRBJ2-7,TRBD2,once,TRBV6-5,TGTGCCAGCAGTCCGGTAGCGGGACGCCACGAGCAGTACTTC,CASSPVAGRHEQYF
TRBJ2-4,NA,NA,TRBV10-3,TGTGCCATTTCCTCAGGGGCTCTAGCCAAAAACATTCAGTACTTC,CAISSGALAKNIQYF
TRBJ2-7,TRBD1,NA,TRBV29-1,TGCAGCGTTCTTGGACAGGATTATAGGGGCGCCTACGAGCAGTACTTC,CSVLGQDYRGAYEQYF
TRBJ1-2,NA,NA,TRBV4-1,TGCGCCAGCAGCCAGCCTTTCGGAGGGAAGAACTATGGCTACACCTTC,CASSQPFGGKNYGYTF
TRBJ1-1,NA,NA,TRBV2,TGTGCCAGCCAGTTTTCTGGAGGGACTGAAGCTTTCTTT,CASQFSGGTEAFF
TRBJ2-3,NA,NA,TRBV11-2,TGTGCCAGCAGTCGTCGGGACATTAACACAGATACGCAGTATTTT,CASSRRDINTDTQYF
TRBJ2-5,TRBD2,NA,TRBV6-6,TGTGCCAGCAGTTACTCGACGGAGGGAGGGGAGACCCAGTACTTC,CASSYSTEGGETQYF
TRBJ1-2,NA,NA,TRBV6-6,TGTGCCAGCAGTTTACTTCTCGACAAAAACTATGGCTACACCTTC,CASSLLLDKNYGYTF
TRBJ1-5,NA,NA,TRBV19,TGTGCCAGTAGTTGGGGGGTAGAAAATCAGCCCCAGCATTTT,CASSWGVENQPQHF
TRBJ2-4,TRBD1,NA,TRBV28,TGTGCCAGCACCTCGCGACAGGGGGCCAACATTCAGTACTTC,CASTSRQGANIQYF
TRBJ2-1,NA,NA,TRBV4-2,TGTGCCAGCAGCCAAGATGGTGGATCCCACAATGAGCAGTTCTTC,CASSQDGGSHNEQFF